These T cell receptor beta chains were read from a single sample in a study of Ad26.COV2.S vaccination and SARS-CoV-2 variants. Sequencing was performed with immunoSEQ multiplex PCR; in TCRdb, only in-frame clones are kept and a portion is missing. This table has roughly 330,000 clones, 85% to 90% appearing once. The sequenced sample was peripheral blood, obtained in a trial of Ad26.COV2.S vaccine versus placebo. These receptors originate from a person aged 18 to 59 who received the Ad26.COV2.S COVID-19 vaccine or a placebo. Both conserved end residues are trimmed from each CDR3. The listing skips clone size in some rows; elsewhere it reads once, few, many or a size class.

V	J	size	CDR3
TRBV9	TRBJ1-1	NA	ASSVAKGTGTEAF
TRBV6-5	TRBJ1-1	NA	ASSFGSTTEAF
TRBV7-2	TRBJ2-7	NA	ASNPIGTGSREQY
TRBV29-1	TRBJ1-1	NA	SATGGGRTEAF
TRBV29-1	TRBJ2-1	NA	SVPPPGRLNNEQF
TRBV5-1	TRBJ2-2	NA	ASKGYTGFVGELF
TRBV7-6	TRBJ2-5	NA	ASSFSGQRTETQY
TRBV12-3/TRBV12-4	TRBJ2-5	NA	ASTPSGETQY
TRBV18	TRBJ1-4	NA	ASSETTVANEKLF
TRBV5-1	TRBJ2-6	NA	ASSPTWGAGANVLT
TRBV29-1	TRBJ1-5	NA	SVEAGGEPQH
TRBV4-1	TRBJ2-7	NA	ASSQKAGGFYEQY
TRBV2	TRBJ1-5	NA	ASSSPEGPEEPQH
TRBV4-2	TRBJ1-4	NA	ASDRGNEKLF
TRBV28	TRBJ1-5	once	ASSAPEGRGGRLTQH
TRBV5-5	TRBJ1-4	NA	ASSFGREKSTNEKLF
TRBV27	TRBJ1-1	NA	ASSFWQGESTEAF
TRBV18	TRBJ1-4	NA	ASSQGINEKLF
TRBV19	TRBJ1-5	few	ASMAPGTAPWGSNQPQH
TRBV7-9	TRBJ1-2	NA	ASSFQGNDGYT
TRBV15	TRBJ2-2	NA	ATSRVIPAGELF
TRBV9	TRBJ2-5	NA	ASSVVGWETQY
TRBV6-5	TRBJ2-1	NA	ASSYSLAGGPDEQF
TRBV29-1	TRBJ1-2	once	SVEEGMDGYT
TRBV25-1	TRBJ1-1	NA	ASSEPGSFNTEAF